The sequence of this TCR beta chain was determined in a study of beta chain features in type 1 diabetes. General study points: The similarity of naive, central memory and Treg TCRB repertoires appeared greater among patients than among healthy donors.

What was sequenced were expressed TCRB transcripts, since all of the isolated RNA had been reverse transcribed. The repertoire was sequenced with immunoSEQ multiplex PCR; TCRdb's copy has only in-frame clones and lacks some. The sample contains roughly 330,000 clones, more than 9.5% of which appear only once. This clone was seen a few times. Its target is unknown. The CDR3 is 15 residues long. V lost 4 bases, J lost 0 bases, and 10 bases lay in between. CDR1 and CDR2 (germline): MRHNA, SNTAGT. The sequencing sample was made of naive CD4+ T cells from blood. The rearrangement uses TRBV6-4 and TRBJ2-1; no firm D call. The sequence derives from a woman younger than 45 in good health. The CDR3 loop is CASSVLSGSYNEQFF. In DNA form, the CDR3 reads TGTGCCAGCAGTGTTCTTTCGGGCTCCTACAATGAGCAGTTCTTC.